This T cell receptor (beta chain) was observed in a study of blood T cell repertoires in COVID-19. Study-level information: The United States, Italy and Spain supplied acute and convalescent COVID-19 samples. Sources were T cells, B-cell-depleted T cells, or PBMCs; the material itself was cDNA or gDNA.

Germline V gene sequence: CDR1 SGHTA, CDR2 FQGNSA. CDR3 length: 13 amino acids. The ends were cut back, 3 bases at V and 5 bases at J, with 10 bases in the middle. Per the authors' pipeline: Amplification with reference gene primers provided the estimates of nucleated cell counts. Libraries were prepared by immunoSEQ multiplex PCR; TCRdb keeps only in-frame clonotypes and omits some of them. Clone size and V and J calls were adopted from that table, with D and trimming inferred from the DNA. The repertoire holds about 270,000 clones, with roughly 86% as singletons. The clonotype originates from a man in his forties or fifties with active or convalescent COVID-19. The chain is built from TRBV7-2 and TRBJ2-5; the D gene is possibly TRBD2 (7 bases). Material: peripheral blood. CDR3 in amino acids: CASSFAGAETQYF. Here the CDR3 DNA reads TGTGCCAGCAGCTTTGCGGGGGCGGAGACCCAGTACTTC.